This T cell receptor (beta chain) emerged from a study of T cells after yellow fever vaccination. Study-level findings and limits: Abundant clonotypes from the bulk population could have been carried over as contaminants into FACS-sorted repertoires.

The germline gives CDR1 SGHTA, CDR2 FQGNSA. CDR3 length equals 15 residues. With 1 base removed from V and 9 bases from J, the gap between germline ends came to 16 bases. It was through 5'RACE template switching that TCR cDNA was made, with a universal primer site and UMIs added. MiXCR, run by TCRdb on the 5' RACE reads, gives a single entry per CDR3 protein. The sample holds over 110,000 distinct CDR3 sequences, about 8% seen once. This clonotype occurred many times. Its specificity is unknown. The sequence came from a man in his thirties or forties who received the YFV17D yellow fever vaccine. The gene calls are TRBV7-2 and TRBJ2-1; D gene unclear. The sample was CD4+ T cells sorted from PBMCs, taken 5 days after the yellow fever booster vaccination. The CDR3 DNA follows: TGTGCCAGCAGCTTAGATCCCTCCGGGTCCCGTGAGCAGTTCTTC. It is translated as CASSLDPSGSREQFF.